This is a list of T cell receptor beta chains from one sample in a study of shared clonotypes between healthy human individuals. Here immunoSEQ multiplex PCR was the method, and the copy in TCRdb shows in-frame clones only, minus some. The sample carries 2 million to 2.5 million clones, 90% to 95% recorded once. The sample comprised naive CD4+ T cells sorted from blood. The receptors here all came from a man aged 18 to 30 in good health. CDR3s leave out the opening cysteine and the closing phenylalanine or tryptophan. The order of the fields is D gene, V gene, J gene, CDR3 length, CDR3 protein. D genes are given only for firm matches.

TRBD1	TRBV9	TRBJ2-3	13	ASSVGQGYADTQY
.	TRBV4-2	TRBJ2-5	13	ASSQEDRTEETQY
.	TRBV27	TRBJ1-2	12	ASSRTRGAVGYT
.	TRBV18	TRBJ2-2	13	ASSPRAKNTGELF
.	TRBV6-6	TRBJ2-7	14	ASSWFPGQGGYEQY
TRBD2	TRBV27	TRBJ2-3	14	ASSLAGGGSADTQY
TRBD1	TRBV5-1	TRBJ2-5	12	ASSLTGVQETQY
TRBD1	TRBV28	TRBJ1-2	14	ASTLLVPGTGGGYT
.	TRBV6-1	TRBJ1-5	10	ASVGGGQPQH
TRBD1	TRBV6-5	TRBJ2-7	13	ASSYKGQGTYEQY
.	TRBV14	TRBJ2-7	9	ASRSGLEQY
.	TRBV7-2	TRBJ1-2	12	ASSLDGGGYGYT
.	TRBV4-1	TRBJ1-1	11	ASSQWENTEAF
.	TRBV25-1	TRBJ2-5	14	ASSDPEDRREETQY
.	TRBV14	TRBJ2-5	10	ASGLIQETQY
.	TRBV10-3	TRBJ2-5	11	AISESERGTQY
.	TRBV6-5	TRBJ2-7	13	ASSYSRNPTYEQY
TRBD2	TRBV19	TRBJ2-1	16	ASRPTTPREATYNEQF
TRBD2	TRBV6-5	TRBJ2-1	14	ASSYRTSGNYNEQF
TRBD2	TRBV10-1	TRBJ2-5	13	ASRGTSGTLETQY
.	TRBV28	TRBJ2-2	12	ASGAGRNTGELF
.	TRBV15	TRBJ1-6	12	ATSSGQFNSPLH
TRBD1	TRBV5-1	TRBJ2-6	14	ASSLATGAGANVLT
.	TRBV15	TRBJ2-3	14	ATSRDPSGGTDTQY
.	TRBV6-5	TRBJ2-7	10	ASSNTRYEQY
TRBD1	TRBV7-2	TRBJ2-7	13	ASSLAGTEPYEQY
.	TRBV5-1	TRBJ2-2	14	ASSPVSGADTGELF
.	TRBV28	TRBJ1-5	12	ASSLTGTNQPQH
.	TRBV15	TRBJ2-2	13	ATRPAGSGTGELF
TRBD2	TRBV5-1	TRBJ2-5	15	ASSLRFQRGGQETQY
.	TRBV5-6	TRBJ2-7	12	ASSLSSGRYEQY
.	TRBV2	TRBJ2-5	11	ASIRGALETQY
TRBD2	TRBV19	TRBJ2-5	13	ASSILAGARETQY
.	TRBV10-3	TRBJ1-1	14	AISERPGEMNTEAF